The clone carrying this T cell receptor beta chain was detected many times. This entry belongs to a study of human T cells and chemical hapten exposure. The time point is: patch test 2, 6 weeks after DPC sensitization. This sample's treatment: therapeutic diphenylcyclopropenone sensitization with weekly scalp DPC. Blood was drawn before each patch test was applied. The library labeled individual cDNA molecules by adding unique molecular identifiers to them. Each CDR3 protein is one row after TCRdb ran MiXCR on the RACE reads. The table records roughly 380,000 distinct CDR3 sequences, just under 6.5% of them present only once. The ends were cut back, 5 bases at V and 0 bases at J, with 11 bases in the middle. Germline loops: CDR1 SGHTA, CDR2 FQGNSA. The CDR3 sequence is 15 residues long.

V gene TRBV7-2 combines with J gene TRBJ1-5; TRBD1 might be the D (5 bases). The receptor's source is a woman under 30 with alopecia areata. Some clones in this sample may be carry-over from other donors' samples. This material consisted of whole blood, taken in connection with sensitization to the hapten diphenylcyclopropenone (DPC). CDR3 region: CASSPGRISNQPQHF. The CDR3 nucleotides read TGTGCCAGCAGCCCGGGACGGATTAGCAATCAGCCCCAGCATTTT.